The sequence of this T cell receptor (beta chain) was determined in a study of neoadjuvant anti-PD-1 for oral cavity cancer. Repertoires were generated with immunoSEQ multiplex PCR, while TCRdb's copy carries only in-frame clones and drops some. The sample carries tens of thousands of clones, 80% to 90% recorded once. Germline loops: CDR1 SGHNT, CDR2 YYREEE (reference sequence). This CDR3 is 17 amino acids long. V lost 5 bases and J 0 bases, leaving 15 bases between the germline ends. This clone appeared a single time. The sample consisted of PBMCs, taken before nivolumab (anti-PD-1) treatment. The gene calls are TRBV5-4 and TRBJ1-6; possible D gene TRBD1, 5 bases. This receptor was obtained from a person aged 35-79 years with oral cavity squamous cell carcinoma. The CDR3 spells CASRIGGVSSYNSPLHF. In DNA, the CDR3 is TGTGCCAGCAGAATAGGAGGGGTAAGCTCCTATAATTCACCCCTCCACTTT.